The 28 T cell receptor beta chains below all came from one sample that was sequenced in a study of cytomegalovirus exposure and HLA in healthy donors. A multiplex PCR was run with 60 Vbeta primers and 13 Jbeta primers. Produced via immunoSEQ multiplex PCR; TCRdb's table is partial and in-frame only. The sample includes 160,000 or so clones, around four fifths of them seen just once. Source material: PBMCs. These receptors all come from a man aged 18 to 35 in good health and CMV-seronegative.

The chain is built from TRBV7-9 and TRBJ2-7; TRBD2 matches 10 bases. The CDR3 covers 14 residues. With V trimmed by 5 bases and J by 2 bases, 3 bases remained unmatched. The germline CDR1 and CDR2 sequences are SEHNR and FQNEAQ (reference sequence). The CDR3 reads CASSISGRTYEQYF. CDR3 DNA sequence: TGTGCCAGCAGCATTAGCGGGAGGACCTACGAGCAGTACTTC. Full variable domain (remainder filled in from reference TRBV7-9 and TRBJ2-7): DTGVSQNPRHKITKRGQNVTFRCDPISEHNRLYWYRQTLGQGPEFLTYFQNEAQLEKSRLLSDRFSAERPKGSFSTLEIQRTEQGDSAMYLCASSISGRTYEQYFGPGTRLTVT.

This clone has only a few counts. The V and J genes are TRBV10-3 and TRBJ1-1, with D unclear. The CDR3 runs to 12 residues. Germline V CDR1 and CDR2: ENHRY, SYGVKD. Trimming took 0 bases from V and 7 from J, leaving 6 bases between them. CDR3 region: CAISESLREAFF. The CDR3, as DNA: TGTGCCATCAGTGAGTCACTACGTGAAGCTTTCTTT.

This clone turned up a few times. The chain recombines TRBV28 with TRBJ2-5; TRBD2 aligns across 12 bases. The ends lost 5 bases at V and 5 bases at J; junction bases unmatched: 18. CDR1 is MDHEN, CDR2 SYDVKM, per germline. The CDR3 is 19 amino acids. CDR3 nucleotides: TGTGCCAGCAGTGTACGAACCCAACTAGCGGGAGGATGGAGGGAGACCCAGTACTTC. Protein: CASSVRTQLAGGWRETQYF.

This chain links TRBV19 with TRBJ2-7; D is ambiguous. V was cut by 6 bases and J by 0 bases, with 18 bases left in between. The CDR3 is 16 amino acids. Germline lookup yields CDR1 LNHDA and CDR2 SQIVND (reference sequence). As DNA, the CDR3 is TGTGCCAGTAGCCCTTTCTGGGCAGCTTACTCCTACGAGCAGTACTTC. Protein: CASSPFWAAYSYEQYF.

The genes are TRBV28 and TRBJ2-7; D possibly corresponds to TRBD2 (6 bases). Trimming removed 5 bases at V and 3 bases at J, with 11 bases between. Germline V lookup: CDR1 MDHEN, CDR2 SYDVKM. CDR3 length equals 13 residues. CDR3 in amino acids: CASSPGSLYEQYF. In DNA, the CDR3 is TGTGCCAGCAGTCCCGGGAGTCTCTACGAGCAGTACTTC.

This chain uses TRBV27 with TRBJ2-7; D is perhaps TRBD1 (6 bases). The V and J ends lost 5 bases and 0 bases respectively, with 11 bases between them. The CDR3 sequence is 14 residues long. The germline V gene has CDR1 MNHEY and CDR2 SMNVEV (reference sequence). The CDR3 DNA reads TGTGCCAGCAGTAGGGCAGGGGACTCCTACGAGCAGTACTTC. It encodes CASSRAGDSYEQYF.

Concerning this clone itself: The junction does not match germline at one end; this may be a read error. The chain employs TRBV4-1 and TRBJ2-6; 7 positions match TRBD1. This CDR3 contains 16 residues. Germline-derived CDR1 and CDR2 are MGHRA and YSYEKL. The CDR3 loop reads CASSHLTGQGANGLTF. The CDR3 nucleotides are TGCGCCAGCAGCCACCTGACAGGGCAAGGGGCCAACGGCCTGACTTTC.

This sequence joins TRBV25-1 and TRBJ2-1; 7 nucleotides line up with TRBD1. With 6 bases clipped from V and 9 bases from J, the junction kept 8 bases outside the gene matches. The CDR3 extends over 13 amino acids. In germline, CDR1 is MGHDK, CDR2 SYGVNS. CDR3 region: CASRSTGLGEQFF. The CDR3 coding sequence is TGTGCCAGCAGATCGACAGGGCTGGGTGAGCAGTTCTTC.

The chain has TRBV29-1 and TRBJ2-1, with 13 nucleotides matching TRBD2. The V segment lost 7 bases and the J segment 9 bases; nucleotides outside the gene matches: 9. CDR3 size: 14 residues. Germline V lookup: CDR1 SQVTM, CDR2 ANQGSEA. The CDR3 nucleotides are TGCAGCGGAACTAGCGGGAGGGTGACTAGTGAGCAGTTCTTC. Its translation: CSGTSGRVTSEQFF.

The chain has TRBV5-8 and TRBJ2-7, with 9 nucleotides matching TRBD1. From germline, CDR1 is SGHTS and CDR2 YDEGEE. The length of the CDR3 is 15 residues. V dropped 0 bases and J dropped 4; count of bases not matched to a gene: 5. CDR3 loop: CASSLGGTGIYEQYF. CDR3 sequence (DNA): TGTGCCAGCAGCTTGGGTGGGACAGGGATTTACGAGCAGTACTTC.

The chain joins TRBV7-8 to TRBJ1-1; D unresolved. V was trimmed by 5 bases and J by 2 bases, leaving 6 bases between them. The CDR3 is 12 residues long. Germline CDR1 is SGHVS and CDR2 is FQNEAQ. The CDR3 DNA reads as TGTGCCAGCAGCATCGGTAACACTGAAGCTTTCTTT. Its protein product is CASSIGNTEAFF.

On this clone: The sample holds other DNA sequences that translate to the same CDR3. The CDR3: CASSSGQGAYNEQFF. Written as DNA, the CDR3 is TGTGCCAGCAGTTCGGGACAGGGGGCCTACAATGAGCAGTTCTTC. This chain uses TRBV5-4 with TRBJ2-1; 11 positions agree with TRBD1. CDR3 length: 15 amino acids. V was pared by 5 bases and J by 2 bases, with 3 bases of the junction left unmatched. CDR1 and CDR2 (germline): SGHNT, YYREEE (reference sequence).

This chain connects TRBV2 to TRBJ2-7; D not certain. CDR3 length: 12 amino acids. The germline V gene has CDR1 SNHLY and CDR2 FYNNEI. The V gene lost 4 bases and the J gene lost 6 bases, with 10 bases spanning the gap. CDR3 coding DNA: TGTGCCAGCAGTGGGGTCTTAGCCGAGCAGTACTTC. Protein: CASSGVLAEQYF. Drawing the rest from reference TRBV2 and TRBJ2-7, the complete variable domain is EPEVTQTPSHQVTQMGQEVILRCVPISNHLYFYWYRQILGQKVEFLVSFYNNEISEKSEIFDDQFSVERPDGSNFTLKIRSTKLEDSAMYFCASSGVLAEQYFGPGTRLTVT.

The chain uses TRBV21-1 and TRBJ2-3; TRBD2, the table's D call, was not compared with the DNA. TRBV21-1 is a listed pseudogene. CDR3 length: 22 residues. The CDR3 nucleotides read TGTGCCAGCAGCACCGAATGGGGGGCAGGACTAGCGGGAGGGCCTAGCACAGATACGCAGTATTTT. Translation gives CASSTEWGAGLAGGPSTDTQYF.

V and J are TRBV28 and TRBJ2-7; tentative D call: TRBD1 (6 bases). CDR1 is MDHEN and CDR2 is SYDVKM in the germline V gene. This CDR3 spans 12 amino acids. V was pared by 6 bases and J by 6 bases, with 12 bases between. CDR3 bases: TGTGCCAGCAGGCCGGACAGAAGCGAGCAGTACTTC. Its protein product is CASRPDRSEQYF.

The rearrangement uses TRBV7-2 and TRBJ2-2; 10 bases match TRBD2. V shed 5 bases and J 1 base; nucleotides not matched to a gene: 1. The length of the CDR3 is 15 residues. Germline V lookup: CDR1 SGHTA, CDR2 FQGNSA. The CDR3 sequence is CASSRLAGNTGELFF. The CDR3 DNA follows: TGTGCCAGCAGCCGACTAGCGGGGAACACCGGGGAGCTGTTTTTT.

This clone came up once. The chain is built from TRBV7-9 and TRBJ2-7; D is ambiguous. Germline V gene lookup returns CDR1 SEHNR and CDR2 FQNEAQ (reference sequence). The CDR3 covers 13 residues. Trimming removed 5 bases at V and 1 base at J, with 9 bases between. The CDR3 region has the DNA TGTGCCAGCAGCCCCCCGGGTTCCTACGAGCAGTACTTC. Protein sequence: CASSPPGSYEQYF.

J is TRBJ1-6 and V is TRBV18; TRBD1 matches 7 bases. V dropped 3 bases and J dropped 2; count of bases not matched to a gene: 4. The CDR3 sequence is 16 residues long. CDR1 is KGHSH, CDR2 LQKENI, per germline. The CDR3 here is CASSPPGQAYNSPLHF. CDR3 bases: TGTGCCAGCTCACCGCCAGGACAGGCCTATAATTCACCCCTCCACTTT.

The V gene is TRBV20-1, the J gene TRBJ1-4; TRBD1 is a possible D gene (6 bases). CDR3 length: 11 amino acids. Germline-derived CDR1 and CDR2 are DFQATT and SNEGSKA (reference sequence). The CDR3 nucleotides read TGCAGCGTAGCAGGGGAGGAAAAACTGTTTTTT. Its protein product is CSVAGEEKLFF.

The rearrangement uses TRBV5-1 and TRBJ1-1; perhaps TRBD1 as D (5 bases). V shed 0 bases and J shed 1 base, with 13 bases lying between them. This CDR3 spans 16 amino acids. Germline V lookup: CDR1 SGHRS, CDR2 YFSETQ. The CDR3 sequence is CASSLGPGTQNTEAFF. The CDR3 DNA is TGCGCCAGCAGCTTGGGTCCAGGGACTCAGAACACTGAAGCTTTCTTT.

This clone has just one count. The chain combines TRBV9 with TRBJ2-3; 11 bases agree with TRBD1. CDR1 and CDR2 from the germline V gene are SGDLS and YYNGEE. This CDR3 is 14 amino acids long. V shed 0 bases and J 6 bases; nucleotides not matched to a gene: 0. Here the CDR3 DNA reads TGTGCCAGCAGCGTAGGGACAGGGGGCGATACGCAGTATTTT. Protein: CASSVGTGGDTQYF.

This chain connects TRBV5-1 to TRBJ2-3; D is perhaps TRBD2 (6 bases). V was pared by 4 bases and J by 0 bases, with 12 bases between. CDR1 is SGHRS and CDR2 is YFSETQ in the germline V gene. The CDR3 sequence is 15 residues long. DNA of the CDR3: TGCGCCAGCAGCCGAGGAGGGCAAAGCACAGATACGCAGTATTTT. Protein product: CASSRGGQSTDTQYF.

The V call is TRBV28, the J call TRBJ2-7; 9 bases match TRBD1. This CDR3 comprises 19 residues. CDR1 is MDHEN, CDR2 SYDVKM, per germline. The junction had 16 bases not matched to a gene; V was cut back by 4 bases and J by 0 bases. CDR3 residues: CASSSPSGQGHTISYEQYF. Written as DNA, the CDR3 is TGTGCCAGCAGTTCACCATCCGGACAGGGGCATACTATCTCCTACGAGCAGTACTTC.

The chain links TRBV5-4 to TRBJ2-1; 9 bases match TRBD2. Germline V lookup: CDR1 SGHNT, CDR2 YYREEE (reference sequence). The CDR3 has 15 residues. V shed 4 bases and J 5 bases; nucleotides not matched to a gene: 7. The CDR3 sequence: CASSAMVAGDNEQFF. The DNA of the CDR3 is TGTGCCAGCAGCGCAATGGTAGCGGGGGACAATGAGCAGTTCTTC.

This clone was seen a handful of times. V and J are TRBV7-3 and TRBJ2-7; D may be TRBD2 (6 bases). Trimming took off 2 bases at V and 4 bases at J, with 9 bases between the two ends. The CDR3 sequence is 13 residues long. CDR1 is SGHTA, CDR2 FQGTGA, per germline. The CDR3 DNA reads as TGTGCCAGCAGCTTAGGCGGGGATTACGAGCAGTACTTC. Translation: CASSLGGDYEQYF.

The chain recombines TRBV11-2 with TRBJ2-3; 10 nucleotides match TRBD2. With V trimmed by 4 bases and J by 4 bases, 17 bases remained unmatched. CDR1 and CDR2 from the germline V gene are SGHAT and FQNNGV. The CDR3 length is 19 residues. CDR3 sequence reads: CASSSWPGGLAGGSDTQYF. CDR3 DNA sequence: TGTGCCAGCAGCTCCTGGCCGGGGGGGTTAGCGGGGGGATCAGATACGCAGTATTTT.

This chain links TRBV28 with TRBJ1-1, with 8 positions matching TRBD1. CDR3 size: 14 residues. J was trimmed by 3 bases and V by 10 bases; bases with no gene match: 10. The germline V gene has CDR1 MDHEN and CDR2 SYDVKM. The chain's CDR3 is CAISPHRGDTEAFF. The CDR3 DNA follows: TGTGCCATTAGCCCCCACAGGGGGGACACTGAAGCTTTCTTT.

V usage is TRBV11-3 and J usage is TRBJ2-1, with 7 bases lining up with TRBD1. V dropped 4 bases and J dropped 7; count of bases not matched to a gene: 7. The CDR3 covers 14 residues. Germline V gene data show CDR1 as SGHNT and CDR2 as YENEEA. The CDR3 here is CASSSRDRGNEQFF. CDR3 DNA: TGTGCCAGCAGCTCCCGGGACAGAGGTAATGAGCAGTTCTTC.